The clone carrying this T cell receptor (beta chain) was observed once. V lost 2 bases to trimming and J lost 7 bases, with 11 bases between them. Germline CDR1 and CDR2: MNHNY and SVGAGI (reference sequence). The CDR3 consists of 13 residues. The record originates from a study of control samples from healthy donors and cancer patients. TCRdb keeps only in-frame clones here, not all; method: immunoSEQ multiplex PCR. Of approximately 150,000 clones detected, over 85% appear once; the ten largest clones hold just over 7.5%. The sequenced material came from PBMCs. This sequence originates from a man between 50 and 59 years old with head and neck cancer. The V gene is TRBV6-6, the J gene TRBJ1-2; maybe TRBD1 (5 bases). CDR3 region: CASSYGGEAGYTF. CDR3 nucleotide sequence: TGTGCCAGCAGTTACGGGGGGGAGGCTGGCTACACCTTC.